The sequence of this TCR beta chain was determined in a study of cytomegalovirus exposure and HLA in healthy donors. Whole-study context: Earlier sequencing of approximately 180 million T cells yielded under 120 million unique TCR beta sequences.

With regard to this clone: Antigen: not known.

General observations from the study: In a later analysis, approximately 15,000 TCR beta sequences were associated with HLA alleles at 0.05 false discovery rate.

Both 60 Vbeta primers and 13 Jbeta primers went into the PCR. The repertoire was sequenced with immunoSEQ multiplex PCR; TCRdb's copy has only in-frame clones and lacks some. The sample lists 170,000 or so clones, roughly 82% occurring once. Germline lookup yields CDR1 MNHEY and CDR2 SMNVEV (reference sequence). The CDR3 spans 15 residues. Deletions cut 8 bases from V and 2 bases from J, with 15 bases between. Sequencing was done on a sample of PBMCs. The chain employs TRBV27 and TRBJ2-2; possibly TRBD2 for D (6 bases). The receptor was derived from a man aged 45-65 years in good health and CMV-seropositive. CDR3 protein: CASFGGLTNTGELFF. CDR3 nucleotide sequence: TGTGCCAGCTTTGGAGGGCTAACCAACACCGGGGAGCTGTTTTTT.